A single sample is the source of the 25 T cell receptor beta chains below, sequenced in a study of cytomegalovirus exposure and HLA in healthy donors. With 60 Vbeta and 13 Jbeta primers, the PCR was carried out. Method: immunoSEQ multiplex PCR; TCRdb's copy keeps in-frame clones and lacks some. The sample includes about 220,000 clones, around four fifths of them seen just once. Sequencing was carried out using PBMCs. The source of these receptors is a boy aged 2-15 years in good health and CMV-seronegative.

J is TRBJ1-1 and V is TRBV25-1, with TRBD1 identical over 7 bases. V shed 5 bases and J 3 bases; nucleotides not matched to a gene: 3. This CDR3 is 13 amino acids long. Germline-derived CDR1 and CDR2 are MGHDK and SYGVNS. CDR3 protein: CASSQGGHTEAFF. The CDR3 region has the DNA TGTGCCAGCAGTCAAGGGGGCCACACTGAAGCTTTCTTT.

The gene calls are TRBV6-6 and TRBJ2-3; D may be TRBD2 (6 bases). V lost 1 base, J lost 5 bases, and 13 bases lay in between. CDR1 and CDR2 (germline): MNHNY, SVGAGI (reference sequence). The CDR3 totals 15 residues. The CDR3 sequence is CASSYWRERIDTQYF. The CDR3 nucleotides read TGTGCCAGCAGTTACTGGAGGGAGCGGATAGATACGCAGTATTTT.

This chain connects TRBV6-8 to TRBJ1-6; 12 nucleotides align to TRBD1. CDR3 length: 18 residues. Unmatched junction bases numbered 9, after V lost 6 bases and J lost 3 bases. Germline loops: CDR1 MNHGY, CDR2 SAAAGT. CDR3 bases: TGTGCCAGCAGATTGGGGACAGGGGGCCTCTGCTATAATTCACCCCTCCACTTT. This codes for CASRLGTGGLCYNSPLHF.

CDR3 sequence (DNA): TGTGCCAGCAGTTTTCGACAGGGGGTTCAGCCCCAGCATTTT. This sequence encodes CASSFRQGVQPQHF. V usage is TRBV28 and J usage is TRBJ1-5; TRBD1 agrees at 9 bases. Trimming at V came to 3 bases and at J to 6 bases, leaving 3 bases not matched to a gene. CDR1 is MDHEN and CDR2 is SYDVKM in the germline V gene. This CDR3 region has 14 residues.

This rearrangement joins TRBV6-1 to TRBJ2-7; tentative D call: TRBD2 (6 bases). The length of the CDR3 is 13 residues. The germline V and J ends were trimmed by 4 bases and 2 bases, with 9 bases remaining between them. Germline CDR1 reads MNHNS; CDR2 reads SASEGT. In DNA form, the CDR3 reads TGTGCCAGCAGTGGGGGACTTACCTACGAGCAGTACTTC. It is translated as CASSGGLTYEQYF.

J is TRBJ1-4 and V is TRBV5-1; 7 bases align to TRBD1. Losses at the gene ends were 4 bases for V and 0 bases for J; bases not matched to a gene: 9. The CDR3 runs to 17 residues. Germline CDR1 reads SGHRS; CDR2 reads YFSETQ. The chain's CDR3 is CASSRGPQGSTNEKLFF. For the CDR3, the DNA is TGCGCCAGCAGCCGGGGGCCACAGGGGTCAACTAATGAAAAACTGTTTTTT.

CDR3 coding DNA: TGTGCCACCAGCAGGGACAGGGGTGTTCAGCCCCAGCATTTT. Translation gives CATSRDRGVQPQHF. The chain joins TRBV15 to TRBJ1-5; TRBD1 agrees at 9 bases. Germline values: CDR1 LNHNV, CDR2 YYDKDF (reference sequence). After removal of 3 bases from V and 6 bases from J, the junction contained 3 bases not matched to a gene. This CDR3 comprises 14 residues.

V usage is TRBV21-1 and J usage is TRBJ2-5; the table gives TRBD2 as D, unverified against the DNA. TRBV21-1 is deemed a pseudogene. CDR3 length equals 16 residues. The CDR3 nucleotides are TGTGCCAGCAGCAAAGAGGAGCGGGGGGATCAAGAGACCCAGTACTTC. Its protein is CASSKEERGDQETQYF.

The CDR3 DNA is TGTGCCACCAGACTAGCGGCACACACAGATACGCAGTATTTT. Translating it yields CATRLAAHTDTQYF. The chain is built from TRBV15 and TRBJ2-3; 8 nucleotides agree with TRBD2. Germline CDR1 reads LNHNV; CDR2 reads YYDKDF (reference sequence). CDR3 size: 14 residues. Germline trimming cut 6 bases from V and 2 bases from J; bases unmatched to any gene: 4.

The chain uses TRBV6-1 and TRBJ2-1; TRBD2 might be the D (5 bases). CDR3 size: 15 residues. V lost 4 bases and J 0 bases, leaving 10 bases between the germline ends. Germline CDR1 is MNHNS and CDR2 is SASEGT. The DNA of the CDR3 is TGTGCCAGCAGTGCCGGACTTAGCTCCTACAATGAGCAGTTCTTC. This gives the protein CASSAGLSSYNEQFF.

The rearrangement joins TRBV7-9 to TRBJ1-1; D unclear. This CDR3 is 16 amino acids long. Germline loops: CDR1 SEHNR, CDR2 FQNEAQ (reference sequence). The V gene lost 5 bases and the J gene lost 1 base, with 17 bases spanning the gap. CDR3 bases: TGTGCCAGCAGCCCCTGGGGAGCCGACAAGAACACTGAAGCTTTCTTT. It yields the protein CASSPWGADKNTEAFF.

This clone was counted once. The chain joins TRBV6-1 to TRBJ2-3; tentative D call: TRBD2 (5 bases). Deletions cut 2 bases from V and 1 base from J, with 16 bases between. Per the germline V gene, CDR1 is MNHNS and CDR2 is SASEGT. The CDR3 runs to 17 residues. The CDR3 DNA reads as TGTGCCAGCAGTGAAAGCCTCCGGGCCGGGGGCACAGATACGCAGTATTTT. It specifies CASSESLRAGGTDTQYF.

J is TRBJ2-2 and V is TRBV5-8, with D possibly matching TRBD1 (5 bases). CDR1 SGHTS and CDR2 YDEGEE come from the germline V gene. Trimming left V 3 bases short and J 6 bases short, with 9 bases between. This CDR3 spans 13 amino acids. The CDR3 coding sequence is TGTGCCAGCAGCTGGCAGGGTTCCGGGGAGCTGTTTTTT. This gives the protein CASSWQGSGELFF. Drawing the rest from reference TRBV5-8 and TRBJ2-2, the complete variable domain is EAGVTQSPTHLIKTRGQQATLRCSPISGHTSVYWYQQALGLGLQFLLWYDEGEERNRGNFPPRFSGRQFPNYSSELNVNALELEDSALYLCASSWQGSGELFFGEGSRLTVL.

This clone is a singleton in its sample. V is TRBV5-6 and J is TRBJ2-5, with 12 bases lining up with TRBD2. The length of the CDR3 is 15 residues. The V segment lost 2 bases and the J segment 4 bases; nucleotides outside the gene matches: 3. Germline V gene data show CDR1 as SGHDT and CDR2 as YYEEEE. CDR3 coding DNA: TGTGCCAGCAGCTTCCCGGGACTAGCGGGAGAGACCCAGTACTTC. Translated, it gives CASSFPGLAGETQYF. Using reference TRBV5-6 and TRBJ2-5 for the parts outside the CDR3, the full variable domain is DAGVTQSPTHLIKTRGQQVTLRCSPKSGHDTVSWYQQALGQGPQFIFQYYEEEERQRGNFPDRFSGHQFPNYSSELNVNALLLGDSALYLCASSFPGLAGETQYFGPGTRLLVL.

V and J are TRBV28 and TRBJ2-7; the match to TRBD2 covers 9 bases. The germline CDR1 and CDR2 sequences are MDHEN and SYDVKM. The CDR3 spans 14 residues. J was trimmed by 7 bases and V by 3 bases; bases with no gene match: 7. CDR3 in DNA: TGTGCCAGCAGTTTCTTTGCGGGGGGGAGGGAGCAGTACTTC. Translating it yields CASSFFAGGREQYF.

The chain joins TRBV25-1 to TRBJ1-2; possible D gene TRBD1, 5 bases. The CDR3 has 13 residues. Trimming shortened V by 3 bases and J by 5 bases, and 10 bases separated the two germline ends. CDR1 is MGHDK, CDR2 SYGVNS, per germline. Here the CDR3 DNA reads TGTGCCAGCAGTGAGCCCGCAGGGTATGGCTACACCTTC. This codes for CASSEPAGYGYTF.

The chain employs TRBV15 and TRBJ2-7, with 12 bases lining up with TRBD1. This CDR3 is built from 17 residues. In germline, CDR1 is LNHNV, CDR2 YYDKDF (reference sequence). The ends lost 0 bases at V and 1 base at J; junction bases unmatched: 4. The CDR3: CATSRDPGQGASYEQYF. DNA of the CDR3: TGTGCCACCAGCAGAGATCCGGGACAGGGGGCGTCCTACGAGCAGTACTTC. The entire variable domain, with the rest obtained from reference TRBV15 and TRBJ2-7, is as follows: DAMVIQNPRYQVTQFGKPVTLSCSQTLNHNVMYWYQQKSSQAPKLLFHYYDKDFNNEADTPDNFQSRRPNTSFCFLDIRSPGLGDTAMYLCATSRDPGQGASYEQYFGPGTRLTVT.

This clone has a handful of counts. The chain is built from TRBV27 and TRBJ2-2; D not certain. Looked up from germline, CDR1 is MNHEY and CDR2 is SMNVEV (reference sequence). This CDR3 is 13 amino acids long. Trimming left V 6 bases short and J 7 bases short, with 12 bases between. The CDR3 region has the DNA TGTGCCAGCAGATTTACTTCGGTCGGGGAGCTGTTTTTT. Translation gives CASRFTSVGELFF.

The chain links TRBV27 to TRBJ2-1, with D perhaps TRBD1 (6 bases). V gave up 10 bases and J gave up 5 bases, with 15 bases separating them. Germline V gives CDR1 MNHEY, CDR2 SMNVEV (reference sequence). CDR3 length: 13 residues. The DNA of the CDR3 is TGTGCCACCTCGCCCAGGGGTAACAATGAGCAGTTCTTC. Protein: CATSPRGNNEQFF.

The chain is built from TRBV27 and TRBJ2-3; 10 bases are a match to TRBD2. Germline V CDR1 and CDR2: MNHEY, SMNVEV (reference sequence). V shed 6 bases, J shed 1 base, and the junction held 4 bases outside the gene matches. CDR3 length: 15 residues. CDR3 sequence: CASSRGTSGTDTQYF. In DNA, the CDR3 is TGTGCCAGCAGCAGAGGGACTAGCGGCACAGATACGCAGTATTTT.

The chain links TRBV30 to TRBJ1-2; D not certain. The CDR3 spans 14 residues. Trimming shortened V by 0 bases and J by 4 bases, and 12 bases separated the two germline ends. From germline, CDR1 is GTSNPN and CDR2 SVGIG (reference sequence). CDR3 amino acids: CAWSVRRSSYGYTF. The CDR3, as DNA: TGTGCCTGGAGTGTACGAAGGAGCTCCTATGGCTACACCTTC.

V is TRBV6-4 and J is TRBJ1-2, with TRBD1 matching 7 bases. V was clipped by 7 bases and J by 4 bases; unmatched bases: 9. The length of the CDR3 is 14 residues. Germline lookup yields CDR1 MRHNA and CDR2 SNTAGT. In DNA, the CDR3 is TGTGCCAGCACCGGAGTCAGGGGGGCCTATGGCTACACCTTC. Protein sequence: CASTGVRGAYGYTF.

Worth noting for this clone: At one of its ends the junction is not consistent with the germline gene, which may arise from a read error. The CDR3 here is CASSLVQATYEQCF. The CDR3 DNA reads as TGTGCCAGCAGCTTAGTACAGGCAACCTACGAGCAGTGCTTC. J is TRBJ2-7 and V is TRBV7-2; D is perhaps TRBD1 (5 bases). Germline CDR1 SGHTA, CDR2 FQGNSA. The CDR3 runs to 14 residues.

The chain recombines TRBV25-1 with TRBJ2-6; 11 bases fit TRBD1. Trimming cost V 5 bases and J 0 bases; bases outside gene matches: 3. This CDR3 has 17 amino acids. The V gene's germline CDR1 is MGHDK and CDR2 SYGVNS. As DNA, the CDR3 is TGTGCCAGCAGTACGGGACAGGGGGTCTCTGGGGCCAACGTCCTGACTTTC. It codes for CASSTGQGVSGANVLTF. Together with reference TRBV25-1 and TRBJ2-6, the CDR3 gives the full variable domain: EADIYQTPRYLVIGTGKKITLECSQTMGHDKMYWYQQDPGMELHLIHYSYGVNSTEKGDLSSESTVSRIRTEHFPLTLESARPSHTSQYLCASSTGQGVSGANVLTFGAGSRLTVL.

The CDR3 region is CASRITGNTEAFF. The CDR3 bases are TGTGCCAGCAGGATCACAGGGAACACTGAAGCTTTCTTT. V usage is TRBV6-6 and J usage is TRBJ1-1, with D maybe TRBD1 (5 bases). Germline V gives CDR1 MNHNY, CDR2 SVGAGI (reference sequence). This CDR3 has 13 amino acids. Trimming pared 6 bases from V and 1 base from J, leaving 9 bases between.